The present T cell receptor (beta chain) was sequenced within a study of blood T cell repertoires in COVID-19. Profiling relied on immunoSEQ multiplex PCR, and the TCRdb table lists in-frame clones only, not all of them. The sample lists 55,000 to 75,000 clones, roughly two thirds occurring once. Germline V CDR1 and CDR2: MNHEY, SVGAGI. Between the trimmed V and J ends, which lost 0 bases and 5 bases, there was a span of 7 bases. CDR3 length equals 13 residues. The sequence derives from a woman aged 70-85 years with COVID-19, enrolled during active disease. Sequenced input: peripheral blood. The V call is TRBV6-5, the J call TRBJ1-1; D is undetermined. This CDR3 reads CASSYSPGTEAFF. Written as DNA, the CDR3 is TGTGCCAGCAGTTACTCTCCGGGAACTGAAGCTTTCTTT.